The next 13 T cell receptor beta chains were all read from a single sample in a study of shared clonotypes between healthy human individuals. Selected positively for CCR7 and CD45RO-negative, naive CD8 cells excluded terminally differentiated effector memory CD45RA+ cells. Measured with immunoSEQ multiplex PCR; TCRdb has only the in-frame clones, and not every one. Of roughly 2 million clones in the sample, about 95% were seen once. The sequencing input was naive CD8+ T cells sorted from blood. These receptors were taken from a man younger than 35 in good health.

The chain's CDR3 is CASSLIDRGGTEAFF. The DNA for the CDR3 is TGCGCCAGCAGCCTTATAGACAGGGGTGGTACTGAAGCTTTCTTT. The chain joins TRBV4-1 to TRBJ1-1; 8 bases map to TRBD1. This CDR3 is built from 15 residues. The germline V gene encodes CDR1 MGHRA and CDR2 YSYEKL. Losses at the gene ends were 4 bases for V and 5 bases for J; bases not matched to a gene: 9.

This chain connects TRBV19 to TRBJ2-7; D call uncertain. CDR1 is LNHDA and CDR2 is SQIVND in the germline V gene (reference sequence). The CDR3 is 14 amino acids. Trimming removed 0 bases from V and 4 bases from J, with 10 bases in between. Written as DNA, the CDR3 is TGTGCCAGTAGTATAGATCCTAACGGATACGAGCAGTACTTC. It is translated as CASSIDPNGYEQYF.

The J gene is TRBJ1-2, the V gene TRBV5-6; D gene ambiguous. Germline V gene sequence: CDR1 SGHDT, CDR2 YYEEEE. The CDR3 totals 14 residues. V was trimmed by 1 base and J by 3 bases, leaving 10 bases between them. The CDR3 loop is CASSLFPGYYGYTF. CDR3 in DNA: TGTGCCAGCAGCTTGTTTCCGGGTTACTATGGCTACACCTTC.

A word on this clone: Other DNA sequences from this sample encode an identical CDR3 as well. CDR3 in amino acids: CASSVEAGATYEQYF. For the CDR3, the DNA is TGTGCCAGCAGCGTAGAAGCGGGGGCGACCTACGAGCAGTACTTC. The chain uses TRBV9 and TRBJ2-7, with 8 bases matching TRBD2. CDR1 and CDR2 (germline): SGDLS, YYNGEE. With V trimmed by 0 bases and J by 2 bases, 4 bases remained unmatched. This CDR3 is built from 15 residues.

J is TRBJ2-7 and V is TRBV6-5; D assignment may be TRBD1 or TRBD2 (5 bases each). Germline V gene sequence: CDR1 MNHEY, CDR2 SVGAGI. With 5 bases removed from V and 5 bases from J, the gap between germline ends came to 16 bases. The CDR3 loop spans 14 amino acids. The CDR3 spells CASSLGAVPDEQYF. As DNA, the CDR3 is TGTGCCAGCAGTCTCGGGGCTGTGCCGGACGAGCAGTACTTC.

V is TRBV6-5 and J is TRBJ2-7; D is undetermined. The CDR3 consists of 12 residues. Germline assignment: CDR1 MNHEY and CDR2 SVGAGI. The V end was cut by 0 bases, the J end by 5 bases, with 5 bases between. This CDR3 is CASSYSSHEQYF. The CDR3 nucleotides are TGTGCCAGCAGTTACTCGAGTCACGAGCAGTACTTC.

This clone was observed once. The rearrangement uses TRBV6-6 and TRBJ1-4; unclear D gene. Germline V CDR1 and CDR2: MNHNY, SVGAGI (reference sequence). The CDR3 is made up of 12 amino acids. Trimming took off 4 bases at V and 8 bases at J, with 8 bases between the two ends. CDR3 sequence (DNA): TGTGCCAGCAGTTTCCCGGCCGAAAAACTGTTTTTT. Protein: CASSFPAEKLFF.

This chain connects TRBV2 to TRBJ2-7, with 10 nucleotides matching TRBD1. Germline CDR1 and CDR2: SNHLY and FYNNEI. This CDR3 region has 14 residues. Trimming cost V 3 bases and J 6 bases; bases outside gene matches: 5. This CDR3 reads CASSETGGATEQYF. DNA of the CDR3: TGTGCCAGCAGTGAGACAGGGGGCGCAACCGAGCAGTACTTC.

The chain links TRBV11-2 to TRBJ1-2; D is uncertain. V was shortened by 3 bases and J by 4 bases, with 9 bases between the two germline ends. In germline, CDR1 is SGHAT, CDR2 FQNNGV. CDR3 length equals 13 residues. This CDR3 is CASSFAQTYGYTF. The CDR3 DNA reads as TGTGCCAGCAGCTTCGCCCAGACCTATGGCTACACCTTC. Variable domain in full (rest from reference TRBV11-2 and TRBJ1-2): EAGVAQSPRYKIIEKRQSVAFWCNPISGHATLYWYQQILGQGPKLLIQFQNNGVVDDSQLPKDRFSAERLKGVDSTLKIQPAKLEDSAVYLCASSFAQTYGYTFGSGTRLTVV.

The chain uses TRBV27 and TRBJ2-3; D not certain. The CDR3 is 12 amino acids. V was shortened by 4 bases and J by 2 bases, with 4 bases between the two germline ends. CDR1 is MNHEY and CDR2 is SMNVEV in the germline V gene (reference sequence). CDR3 coding DNA: TGTGCCAGCAGTTATAACACAGATACGCAGTATTTT. It codes for CASSYNTDTQYF.

This clone has only one observation. The chain links TRBV11-3 to TRBJ2-7; TRBD2 agrees at 8 bases. CDR1 and CDR2 from the germline V gene are SGHNT and YENEEA. This CDR3 is 15 amino acids long. J lost 2 bases, V lost 4 bases, and 7 bases had no gene match. The CDR3 sequence: CASSSAGDGTYEQYF. In nucleotides, the CDR3 is TGTGCCAGCAGCTCAGCGGGGGACGGGACCTACGAGCAGTACTTC.

J is TRBJ2-1 and V is TRBV9, with TRBD2 matching over 8 bases. This CDR3 is built from 15 residues. The V and J ends lost 0 bases and 8 bases, in that order; junction bases with no gene match: 7. CDR1 is SGDLS and CDR2 is YYNGEE in the germline V gene. The CDR3 is CASSVDGGAVYEQFF. The CDR3 region has the DNA TGTGCCAGCAGCGTAGACGGGGGGGCAGTGTATGAGCAGTTCTTC.

The chain recombines TRBV6-5 with TRBJ2-7, with D unclear. The CDR3 runs to 14 residues. The ends were cut back, 2 bases at V and 2 bases at J, with 10 bases in the middle. CDR1 and CDR2 (germline): MNHEY, SVGAGI. The CDR3, as DNA: TGTGCCAGCAGTTACGGGGTCCCCCCCTACGAGCAGTACTTC. It is translated as CASSYGVPPYEQYF.